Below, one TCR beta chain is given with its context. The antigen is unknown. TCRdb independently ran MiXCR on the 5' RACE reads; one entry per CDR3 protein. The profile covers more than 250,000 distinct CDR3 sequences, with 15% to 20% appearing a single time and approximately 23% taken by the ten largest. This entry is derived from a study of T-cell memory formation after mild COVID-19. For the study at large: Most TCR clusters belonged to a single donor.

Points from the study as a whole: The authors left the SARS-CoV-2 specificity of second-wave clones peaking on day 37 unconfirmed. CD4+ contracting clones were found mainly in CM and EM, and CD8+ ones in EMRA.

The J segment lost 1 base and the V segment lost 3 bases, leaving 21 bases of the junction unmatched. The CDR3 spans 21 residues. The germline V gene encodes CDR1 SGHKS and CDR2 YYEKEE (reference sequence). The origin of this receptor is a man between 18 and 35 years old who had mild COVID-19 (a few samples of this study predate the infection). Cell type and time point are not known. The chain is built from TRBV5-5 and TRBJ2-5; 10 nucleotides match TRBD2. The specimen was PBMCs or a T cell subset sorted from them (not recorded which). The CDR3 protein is CASSSRRSSSGGETLQETQYF. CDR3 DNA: TGTGCCAGCAGCTCTAGGCGCAGTTCTAGCGGGGGCGAAACCCTCCAAGAGACCCAGTACTTC.